What follows are 7 T cell receptor beta chains derived from one specimen sequenced in a study of beta chain features in type 1 diabetes (dated by TCRdb to 2016 to 2018). Their target antigens are unknown. The full study reports these points: A moderate but significant shortening of TCRB CDR3 length was observed in type 1 diabetes patients in all four CD4+ subsets.

The library came from the immunoSEQ multiplex PCR assay. The High Capacity cDNA Reverse Transcription Kit was used to reverse transcribe all of the isolated RNA, meaning that expressed TCRB transcripts were what got sequenced. TCRdb carries this immuneACCESS record with in-frame sequences only. Its versions omit some clonotypes, under half of them owing to an unresolved V gene in the studies checked, with the rest unexplained. The sample has 300,000 to 400,000 clones on record, about 13% of them singletons. Clones ranked in the top ten supply nearly 0.015% of the sample. The sample consisted of naive CD4+ T cells from blood. The intended sense of this specimen's cell subset or site label: true naive CD4+ T cells. The receptors were sampled from a woman aged 18-35 years with type 1 diabetes.

The gene calls are TRBV5-1 and TRBJ2-5, with a possible D match to TRBD2 (6 bases). This CDR3 contains 14 residues. The ends were cut back, 5 bases at V and 3 bases at J, with 14 bases in the middle. Germline CDR1 is SGHRS and CDR2 is YFSETQ. CDR3 nucleotides: TGCGCCAGCAGGTTGATAGCGGCTGAAGAGACCCAGTACTTC. It specifies CASRLIAAEETQYF.

This clone was observed a few times. The chain recombines TRBV30 with TRBJ1-4; 10 nucleotides agree with TRBD1. CDR3 length: 15 residues. V gave up 0 bases and J gave up 8 bases; unmatched junction bases: 6. The germline V gene encodes CDR1 GTSNPN and CDR2 SVGIG (reference sequence). The CDR3 loop reads CAWSVPEGQGEKLFF. The CDR3 DNA sequence: TGTGCCTGGAGTGTACCCGAGGGACAGGGGGAAAAACTGTTTTTT. The variable domain in full, with the rest retrieved from reference TRBV30 and TRBJ1-4, is SQTIHQWPATLVQPVGSPLSLECTVEGTSNPNLYWYRQAAGRGLQLLFYSVGIGQISSEVPQNLSASRPQDRQFILSSKKLLLSDSGFYLCAWSVPEGQGEKLFFGSGTQLSVL.

V and J are TRBV4-2 and TRBJ2-1; 8 bases agree with TRBD2. After removal of 1 base from V and 5 bases from J, the junction contained 16 bases not matched to a gene. The CDR3 is 19 amino acids. The germline V gene has CDR1 LGHNA and CDR2 YNFKEQ. The CDR3 is CASSQVGSGGPSLNNEQFF. The CDR3 region has the DNA TGTGCCAGCAGCCAAGTCGGGTCGGGAGGGCCATCCTTAAACAATGAGCAGTTCTTC.

The chain has TRBV11-2 and TRBJ2-7; D is perhaps TRBD1 (5 bases). Trimming cost V 2 bases and J 7 bases, with 15 bases left between them. The CDR3 sequence is 14 residues long. The V gene's germline CDR1 is SGHAT and CDR2 FQNNGV. CDR3 sequence (DNA): TGTGCCAGCAGCTTATACGGTCAATCAGGGGAGCAGTACGTC. Translation gives CASSLYGQSGEQYV.

This clone has a handful of counts. This rearrangement joins TRBV6-1 to TRBJ1-1; 7 bases map to TRBD1. Per germline, CDR1 MNHNS and CDR2 SASEGT. Trimming took 7 bases from V and 0 from J; bases not matched to a gene: 2. This CDR3 has 13 amino acids. CDR3 bases: TGTGCCAGCAAGGGACAGTTGAACACTGAAGCTTTCTTT. It translates to CASKGQLNTEAFF.

This clone has a handful of counts. The chain recombines TRBV27 with TRBJ2-7, with 10 bases fitting TRBD1. Trimming cost V 5 bases and J 5 bases; bases outside gene matches: 9. The CDR3 covers 15 residues. Germline V CDR1 and CDR2: MNHEY, SMNVEV (reference sequence). The CDR3 DNA reads TGTGCCAGCAGTCCGGGGACAGGGGTACTCCACGAGCAGTACGTC. Its protein product is CASSPGTGVLHEQYV.

In this sample, this clone turned up a few times. This rearrangement joins TRBV27 to TRBJ2-7, with 9 bases that match TRBD1. The CDR3 contains 13 residues. CDR1 and CDR2 (germline): MNHEY, SMNVEV (reference sequence). J gave up 2 bases and V 5 bases, and 1 base lay outside the gene matches. CDR3 protein: CASSRDRAYEQYF. CDR3 DNA sequence: TGTGCCAGCAGTAGGGACAGGGCCTACGAGCAGTACTTC.